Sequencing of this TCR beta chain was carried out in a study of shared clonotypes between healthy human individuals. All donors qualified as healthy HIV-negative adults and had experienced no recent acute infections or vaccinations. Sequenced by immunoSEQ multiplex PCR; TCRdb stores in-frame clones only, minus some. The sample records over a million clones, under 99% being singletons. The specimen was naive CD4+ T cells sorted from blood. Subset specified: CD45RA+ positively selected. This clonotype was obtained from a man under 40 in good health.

This CDR3 is CASSPLRQAEDEQYF. CDR3 sequence (DNA): TGTGCCAGCTCGCCATTGAGACAGGCAGAGGACGAGCAGTACTTC. J is TRBJ2-7 and V is TRBV18; D might be TRBD1 (6 bases). Germline V lookup: CDR1 KGHSH, CDR2 LQKENI. There are 15 residues in the CDR3. Deletions cut 6 bases from V and 5 bases from J, with 20 bases between.